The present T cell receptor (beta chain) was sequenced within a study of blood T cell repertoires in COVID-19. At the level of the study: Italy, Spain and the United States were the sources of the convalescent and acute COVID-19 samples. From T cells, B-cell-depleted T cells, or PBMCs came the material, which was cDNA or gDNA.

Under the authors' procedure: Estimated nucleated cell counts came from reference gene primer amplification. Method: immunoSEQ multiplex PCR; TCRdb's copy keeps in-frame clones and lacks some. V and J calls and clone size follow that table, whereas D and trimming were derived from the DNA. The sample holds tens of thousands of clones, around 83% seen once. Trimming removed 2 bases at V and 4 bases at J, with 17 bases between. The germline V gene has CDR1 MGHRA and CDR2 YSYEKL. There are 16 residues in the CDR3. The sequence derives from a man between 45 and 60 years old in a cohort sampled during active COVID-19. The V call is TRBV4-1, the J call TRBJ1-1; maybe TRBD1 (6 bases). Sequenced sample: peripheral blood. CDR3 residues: CASSQPPRKDSTEAFF. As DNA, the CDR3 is TGCGCCAGCAGCCAACCGCCCCGAAAGGACAGCACTGAAGCTTTCTTT.